This T cell receptor beta chain was recovered during a study of OX40 agonist ivuxolimab in advanced cancers. Study-level background: Ivuxolimab was a fully human IgG2 agonistic monoclonal antibody targeting the costimulatory receptor OX40 (CD134). Intravenous ivuxolimab was administered to patients every 2 weeks at six dose levels: 0.01, 0.1, 0.3, 1.5, 3 and 10 mg/kg. Of the roughly 52 dose-escalation patients, hepatocellular carcinoma was present in about 20, melanoma in roughly 15, renal cell carcinoma in 9 and head and neck cancer in 9. Patients were allowed to have had prior anti-PD-1, anti-PD-L1 or anti-CTLA-4 therapy, and roughly two fifths of the dose-escalation patients had been treated with checkpoint inhibitors. The paper describes the monotherapy dose-escalation part (N of about 55 patients) of the phase I trial of ivuxolimab. Partial responses occurred in three dose-escalation patients: two with cutaneous melanoma and one with hepatocellular carcinoma. Peripheral TCRbeta sequencing aimed to test whether ivuxolimab altered TCR sequence diversity and caused clonal T-cell expansion. The dose-escalation cohort was 82.7% male with a mean age of approximately 59 years, ranging from about 20 to 80.

Patients with a history of autoimmune disease or receiving systemic immunosuppression were excluded from the trial. Peripheral blood for TCR sequencing was collected from all dose cohorts at baseline, on cycle 4 day 1, and on cycle 7 day 1. The samples were drawn from a first-in-human, open-label, multicenter phase I dose-escalation trial of ivuxolimab. Adults with locally advanced or metastatic head and neck squamous cell, hepatocellular, melanoma or renal cell carcinoma were enrolled in the trial. Before TCR sequencing, CD4+ T cells and CD8+ T cells were sorted from peripheral blood as separate populations. The CDR3, cysteine through phenylalanine, is 14 amino acids long. Left in the record is the CDR3 DNA by itself, 42 bases read in frame from the first base. At the junction V is shortened by 1 base and J by 7 bases, with 14 bases in between. The germline V gene (reference sequence) provides CDR1 PRHDT and CDR2 FYEKMQ.

Here is what the overall study found, with its caveats: In the 0.1-3.0 mg/kg groups, partial responders were among the patients with the lowest normalized peripheral clonal expansion, particularly in CD8+ T cells. Low levels of normalized T-cell clonal expansion were also seen in some nonresponding patients. Clonal expansion of both CD4+ and CD8+ blood T cells was observed from baseline to week 6 at doses 0.1 to 3.0 mg/kg. Which antigens the clonally expanded peripheral T cells were specific for was not determined. After ivuxolimab, expanded clones were on average more numerous among CD8+ T cells than among CD4+ T cells.

Genomic DNA was extracted from sorted cells for sequencing of the TCRbeta CDR3 region. The immunoSEQ Assay was used to sequence the TCRbeta CDR3 regions. TCRdb limited this immuneACCESS table to in-frame rearrangements with V and J called. A share of clones is missing; checked studies link under half to unresolved V genes, and the rest is unexplained. The sample includes 20,000 to 25,000 clones, with around 84% observed a single time. The top ten hold roughly 13% of the sample. Of note for this clone: The antigen it binds to is not known. One base away there is no much larger clone; base qualities are not given.

Here the sequenced sample was CD4+ or CD8+ T cells sorted from blood, taken in a trial of the OX40 agonist ivuxolimab. This TCR came from an adult with an advanced solid tumor such as melanoma, head and neck, liver or kidney cancer. The sequence joins TRBV13 to TRBJ2-7, with the D call tentatively TRBD1 or TRBD2, each fitting 5 bases. The CDR3 corresponds to CASSLVGALGEQYF. The nucleotide sequence is given as TGTGCCAGCAGCTTAGTCGGGGCACTGGGGGAGCAGTACTTC. The entire variable domain, with the stretches around the CDR3 drawn from the reference TRBV13 and TRBJ2-7 proteins, is AAGVIQSPRHLIKEKRETATLKCYPIPRHDTVYWYQQGPGQDPQFLISFYEKMQSDKGSIPDRFSAQQFSDYHSELNMSSLELGDSALYFCASSLVGALGEQYFGPGTRLTVT.